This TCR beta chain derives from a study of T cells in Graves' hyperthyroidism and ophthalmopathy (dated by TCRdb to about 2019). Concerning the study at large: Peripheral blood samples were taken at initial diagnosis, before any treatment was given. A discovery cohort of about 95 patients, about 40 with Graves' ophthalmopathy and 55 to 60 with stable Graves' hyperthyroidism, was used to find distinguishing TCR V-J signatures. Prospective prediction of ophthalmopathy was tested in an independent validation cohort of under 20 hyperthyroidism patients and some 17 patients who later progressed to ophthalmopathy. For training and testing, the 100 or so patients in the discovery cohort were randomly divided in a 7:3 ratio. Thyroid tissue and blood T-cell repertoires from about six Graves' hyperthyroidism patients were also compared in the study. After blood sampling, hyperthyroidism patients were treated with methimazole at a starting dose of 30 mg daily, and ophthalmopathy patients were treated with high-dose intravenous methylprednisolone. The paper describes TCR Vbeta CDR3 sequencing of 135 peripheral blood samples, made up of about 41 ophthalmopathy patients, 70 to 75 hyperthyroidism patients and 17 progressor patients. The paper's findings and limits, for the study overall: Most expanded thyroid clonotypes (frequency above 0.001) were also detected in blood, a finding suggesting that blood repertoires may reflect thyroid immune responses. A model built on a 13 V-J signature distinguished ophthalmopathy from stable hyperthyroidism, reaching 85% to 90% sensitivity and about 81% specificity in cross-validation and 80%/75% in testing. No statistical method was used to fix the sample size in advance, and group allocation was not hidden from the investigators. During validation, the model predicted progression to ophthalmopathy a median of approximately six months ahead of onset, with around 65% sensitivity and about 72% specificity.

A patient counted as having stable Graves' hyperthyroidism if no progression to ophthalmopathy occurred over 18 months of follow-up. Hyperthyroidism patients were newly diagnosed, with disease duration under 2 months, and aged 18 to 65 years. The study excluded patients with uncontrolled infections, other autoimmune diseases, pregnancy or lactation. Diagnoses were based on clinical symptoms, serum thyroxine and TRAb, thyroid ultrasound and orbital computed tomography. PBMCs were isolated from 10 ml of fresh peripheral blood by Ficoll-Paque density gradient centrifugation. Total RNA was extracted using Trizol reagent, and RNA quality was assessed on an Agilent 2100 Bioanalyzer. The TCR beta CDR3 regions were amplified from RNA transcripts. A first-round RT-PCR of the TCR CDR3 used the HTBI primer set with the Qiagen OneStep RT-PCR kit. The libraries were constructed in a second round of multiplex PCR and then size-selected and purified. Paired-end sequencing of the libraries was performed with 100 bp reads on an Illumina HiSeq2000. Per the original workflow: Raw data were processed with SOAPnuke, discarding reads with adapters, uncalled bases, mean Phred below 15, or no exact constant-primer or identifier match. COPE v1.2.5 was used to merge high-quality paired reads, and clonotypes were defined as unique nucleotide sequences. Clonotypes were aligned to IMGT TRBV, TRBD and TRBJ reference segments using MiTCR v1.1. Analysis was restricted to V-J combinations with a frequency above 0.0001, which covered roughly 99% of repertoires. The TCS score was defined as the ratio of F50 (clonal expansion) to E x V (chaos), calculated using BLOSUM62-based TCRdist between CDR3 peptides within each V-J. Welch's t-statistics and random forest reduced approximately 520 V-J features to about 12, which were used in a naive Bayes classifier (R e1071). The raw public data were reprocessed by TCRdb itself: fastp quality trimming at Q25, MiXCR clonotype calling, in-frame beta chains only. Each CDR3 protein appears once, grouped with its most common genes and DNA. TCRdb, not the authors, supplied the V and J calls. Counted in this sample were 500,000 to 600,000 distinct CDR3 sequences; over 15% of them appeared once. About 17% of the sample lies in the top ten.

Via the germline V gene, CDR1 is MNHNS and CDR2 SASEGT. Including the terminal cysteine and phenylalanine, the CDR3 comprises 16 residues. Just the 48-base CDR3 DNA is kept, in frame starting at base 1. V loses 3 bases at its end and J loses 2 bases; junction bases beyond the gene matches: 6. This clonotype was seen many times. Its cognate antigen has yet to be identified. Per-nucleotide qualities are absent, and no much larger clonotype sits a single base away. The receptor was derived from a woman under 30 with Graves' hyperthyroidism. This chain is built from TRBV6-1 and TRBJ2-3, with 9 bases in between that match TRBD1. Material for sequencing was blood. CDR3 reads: CASSDAGTGITDTQYF. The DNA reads TGTGCCAGCAGTGATGCCGGGACAGGGATCACAGATACGCAGTATTTT.